In this sample, the clone carrying this T cell receptor beta chain turned up once. These data originate in a study of blood T cell repertoires in COVID-19. Study overall: PBMCs, B-cell-depleted T cells, or T cells were the source of the cDNA or gDNA that made up the material.

Participants reported their clinical history, and cohort assignment relied on those reports. Resolution of symptoms, clearance, or two negative PCRs was present in recovered Cohort 3 donors. Original processing methods: Amplification with reference gene primers provided the estimates of nucleated cell counts. Data came from immunoSEQ multiplex PCR; TCRdb stores just in-frame clones and leaves some out. V, J and clone size reflect that table, while D and trimming were determined from the DNA. The table has under 250,000 clones, 70% to 85% seen once. V shed 1 base, J shed 5 bases, and the junction held 9 bases outside the gene matches. Germline CDR1 is SGHRS and CDR2 is YFSETQ. The CDR3 is 15 amino acids.

The specimen was PBMCs or T cells enriched from blood (not recorded which). The chain joins TRBV5-1 to TRBJ2-7, with 7 positions matching TRBD1. This sequence was found in a man aged 55-75 years who had recovered from COVID-19. The CDR3 nucleotides read TGCGCCAGCAGCTTGAATCTTAAGGGGGCCAACGAGCAGTACTTC. Encoded protein: CASSLNLKGANEQYF.